This T cell receptor beta chain is from a study of blood T cell repertoires in COVID-19. TCRdb's copy holds only in-frame clones and misses some; the assay was immunoSEQ multiplex PCR. The sample has about 120,000 clones; 85% are singletons. V gave up 1 base and J gave up 1 base, with 10 bases separating them. Germline V gene data show CDR1 as MGHRA and CDR2 as YSYEKL. This CDR3 is 16 amino acids long. This clone came up once. Material: peripheral blood. The chain carries TRBV4-1 and TRBJ2-2, with D perhaps TRBD1 (5 bases). The TCR was taken from a woman at least 80 years old with acute or convalescent COVID-19. CDR3 sequence reads: CASSQVPRGNTGELFF. CDR3 DNA sequence: TGCGCCAGCAGCCAAGTCCCTAGGGGGAACACCGGGGAGCTGTTTTTT.